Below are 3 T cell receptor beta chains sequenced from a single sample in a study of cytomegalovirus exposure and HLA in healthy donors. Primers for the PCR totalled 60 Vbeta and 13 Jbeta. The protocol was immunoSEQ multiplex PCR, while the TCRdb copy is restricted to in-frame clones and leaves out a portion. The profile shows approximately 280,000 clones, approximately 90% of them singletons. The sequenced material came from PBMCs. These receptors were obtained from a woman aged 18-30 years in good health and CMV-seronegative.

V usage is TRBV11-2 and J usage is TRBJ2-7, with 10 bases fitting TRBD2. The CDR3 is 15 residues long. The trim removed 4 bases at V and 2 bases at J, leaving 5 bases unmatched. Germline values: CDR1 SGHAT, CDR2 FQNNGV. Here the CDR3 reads CASSSLSGGTYEQYF. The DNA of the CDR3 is TGTGCCAGCAGCTCCCTTAGCGGGGGGACCTACGAGCAGTACTTC.

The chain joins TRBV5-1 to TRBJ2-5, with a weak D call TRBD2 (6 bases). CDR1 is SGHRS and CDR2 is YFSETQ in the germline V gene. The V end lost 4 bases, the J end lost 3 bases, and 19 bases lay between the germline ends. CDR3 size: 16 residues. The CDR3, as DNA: TGCGCCAGCAGCCCAGGACTTCTAGCGTTCGAAGAGACCCAGTACTTC. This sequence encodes CASSPGLLAFEETQYF.

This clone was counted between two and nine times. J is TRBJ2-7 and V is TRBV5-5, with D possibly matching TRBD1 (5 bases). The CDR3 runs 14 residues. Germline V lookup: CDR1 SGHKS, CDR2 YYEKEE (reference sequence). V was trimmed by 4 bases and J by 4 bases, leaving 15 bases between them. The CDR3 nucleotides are TGTGCCAGCAGCGGCCGGCAGGGTGTATACGAGCAGTACTTC. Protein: CASSGRQGVYEQYF. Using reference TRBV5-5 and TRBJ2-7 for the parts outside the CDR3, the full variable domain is DAGVTQSPTHLIKTRGQQVTLRCSPISGHKSVSWYQQVLGQGPQFIFQYYEKEERGRGNFPDRFSARQFPNYSSELNVNALLLGDSALYLCASSGRQGVYEQYFGPGTRLTVT.